This TCR beta chain originates from a study of radiation and T cells in renal cell carcinoma. The CDR3 runs 10 residues. Germline CDR1 and CDR2: MDHEN and SYDVKM. The germline V and J ends were trimmed by 10 bases and 11 bases, with 14 bases remaining between them. Time point of the sample: blood 2 weeks post-SBRT. Treatment in this sample: 15 Gy SBRT to primary tumor, nephrectomy 4 weeks later. Blood was sampled at baseline, 2 weeks and 4 weeks after SBRT. The tumor was a clear cell renal cell carcinoma. The method was immunoSEQ multiplex PCR; TCRdb's version includes in-frame clones alone and lacks a portion of them. The sample yields just under 80,000 clones, about 86% seen once.

The sequencing here drew on blood, taken from a patient whose treatment included radiotherapy and nephrectomy. This chain connects TRBV28 to TRBJ1-1, with D uncertain. This receptor was obtained from a woman in her forties or fifties with renal cell carcinoma. Here the CDR3 reads CATSDVAAFF. As DNA, the CDR3 is TGTGCCACCTCGGACGTAGCGGCTTTCTTT. Supplemented by reference TRBV28 and TRBJ1-1, the full variable domain reads DVKVTQSSRYLVKRTGEKVFLECVQDMDHENMFWYRQDPGLGLRLIYFSYDVKMKEKGDIPEGYSVSREKKERFSLILESASTNQTSMYLCATSDVAAFFGQGTRLTVV.